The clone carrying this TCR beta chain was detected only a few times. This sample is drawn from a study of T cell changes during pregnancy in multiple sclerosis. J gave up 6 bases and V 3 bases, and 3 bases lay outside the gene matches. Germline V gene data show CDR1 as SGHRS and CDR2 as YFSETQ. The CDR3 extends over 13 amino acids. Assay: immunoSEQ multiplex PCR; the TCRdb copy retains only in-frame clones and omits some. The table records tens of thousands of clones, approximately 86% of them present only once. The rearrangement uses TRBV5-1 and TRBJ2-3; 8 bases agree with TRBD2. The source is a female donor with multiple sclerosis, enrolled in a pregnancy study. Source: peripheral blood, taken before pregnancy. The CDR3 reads CASSSPGGDTQYF. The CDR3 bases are TGCGCCAGCAGCTCGCCGGGGGGGGATACGCAGTATTTT.